Listed here are 26 T cell receptor beta chains from one sample, sequenced in a study of blood T cells in healthy people across ages. Primers used in a second PCR of about 6 to 11 cycles were a sample-barcoded 5' primer and a J-beta primer mix. TCRdb re-derived calls from the 5' RACE reads in MiXCR, one entry per CDR3 protein. This table has about 650,000 distinct CDR3 sequences, about a third appearing once. Sequences were obtained from blood. The receptor source for this set is a woman aged 80 or older in good health.

The sample holds many counts of this clonotype. The V and J genes are TRBV12-3 or TRBV12-4 and TRBJ2-1; D not resolved. The CDR3 loop spans 12 amino acids. V gave up 5 bases and J gave up 5 bases, with 7 bases separating them. CDR3: CASSLSNNEQFF. The CDR3 DNA reads TGTGCCAGCAGTCTCAGTAACAATGAGCAGTTCTTC.

This clonotype occurred a few times. This may arise from a read error, as a much more abundant clone is one base away. The chain recombines TRBV7-2 with TRBJ2-1; 11 nucleotides line up with TRBD2. CDR3 length equals 15 residues. The V gene's germline CDR1 is SGHTA and CDR2 FQGNSA. Germline trimming cut 5 bases from V and 10 bases from J; bases unmatched to any gene: 10. The CDR3 spells CASSLSGGAAYEQFF. CDR3 bases: TGTGCCAGCAGCCTTAGCGGGGGGGCGGCCTACGAGCAGTTCTTC.

As to this clonotype: The limits of the CDR3 on the DNA are not certain, so only TCRdb's listed CDR3 is given. The chain uses TRBV6-2 or TRBV6-3 and TRBJ1-4; TRBD1, as called in the table, went unchecked against the DNA. The CDR3 length equals 22 residues, ends included. Germline V gene lookup returns CDR1 MNHEY and CDR2 SVGEGT. CDR3 amino acids: CASRTYNEQFFGPGTGDEKLFF.

This clonotype has ten or more counts. J is TRBJ1-2 and V is TRBV10-3, with D hard to call. Trimming removed 6 bases at V and 8 bases at J, with 13 bases between. This CDR3 has 12 residues. In germline, CDR1 is ENHRY, CDR2 SYGVKD. In nucleotides, the CDR3 is TGTGCCATCAGGATGGAGGGAGGAGGCTACACCTTC. It yields the protein CAIRMEGGGYTF.

As regards this clonotype: This may stem from a read error, because a much larger clone lies one nucleotide away. The V call is TRBV12-3 or TRBV12-4, the J call TRBJ2-3, with 12 nucleotides matching TRBD2. J gave up 7 bases and V 6 bases, and 8 bases lay outside the gene matches. The CDR3 consists of 15 residues. CDR3 DNA: TGTGCCAGCAGAGGCTCCGGGACTAGCGGGTATACGCAGTATTTT. Its protein product is CASRGSGTSGYTQYF.

In this sample, this clonotype turned up a few times. The chain is built from TRBV20-1 and TRBJ2-5; 10 nucleotides match TRBD1. V dropped 4 bases and J dropped 4; count of bases not matched to a gene: 6. Germline CDR1 DFQATT, CDR2 SNEGSKA (reference sequence). This CDR3 is 14 amino acids long. DNA of the CDR3: TGCAGTGCTATAAGCCGGGACAGGGGAGAGACCCAGTACTTC. The encoded protein is CSAISRDRGETQYF.

This clonotype was counted ten times or more. The rearrangement links TRBV7-3 to TRBJ2-7; 9 bases match TRBD1. The length of the CDR3 is 14 residues. V was clipped by 5 bases and J by 0 bases; unmatched bases: 2. Per germline, CDR1 SGHTA and CDR2 FQGTGA. CDR3 nucleotide sequence: TGTGCCAGCAGCCGGACAGGGGCCTCCTACGAGCAGTACTTC. Amino acid sequence: CASSRTGASYEQYF.

As regards this clonotype: A single base separates this from a much larger clone, so it may be a read error. V is TRBV2 and J is TRBJ2-7; D is uncertain. Germline V gives CDR1 SNHLY, CDR2 FYNNEI. CDR3 length: 14 residues. Trimming took 6 bases from V and 5 from J, leaving 17 bases between them. As DNA, the CDR3 is TGTGCCAGCAGGTTAGTTTTGAGGACGGACGAGCAGTACTTC. Encoded protein: CASRLVLRTDEQYF.

Concerning this clonotype itself: Given a much more abundant clone one base away, this may be a read error. This chain uses TRBV2 with TRBJ1-2, with D tentatively TRBD1 (6 bases). The CDR3 runs to 16 residues. Per the germline V gene, CDR1 is SNHLY and CDR2 is FYNNEI. For the CDR3, the DNA is TGTGCCAGCAATCCGGTTGACAGGAGAGCTAACTATGGCCACACCTTC. Translating it yields CASNPVDRRANYGHTF.

Of note for this clonotype: An end of the junction does not agree with germline; a read error may underlie this. The chain couples TRBV6-6 to TRBJ2-5; TRBD2 matches 8 bases. CDR1 and CDR2 from the germline V gene are MNHNY and SVGAGI (reference sequence). The CDR3 contains 15 residues. CDR3 bases: TGTGCCAGCAGTTACCGGGGGGGTTACCAAGAGACCCGGTACTTC. Translating it yields CASSYRGGYQETRYF.

Note on this clonotype: One end of the junction varies from germline; a read error may be responsible. V gene TRBV5-6 combines with J gene TRBJ1-4; TRBD1 aligns across 8 bases. The germline V gene has CDR1 SGHDT and CDR2 YYEEEE. This CDR3 has 15 residues. This chain's CDR3 is CASSLLGQGGEKRFF. The CDR3 bases are TGTGCCAGCAGCTTGCTCGGACAGGGAGGTGAAAAACGGTTTTTT.

The sample holds many counts of this clonotype. Since a much larger clone is just one base distant, this may be a read error. The CDR3 nucleotides read TGTGCCAGCGGACTAGCGGGGGAGCGGCATACGCAGTATTTT. This gives the protein CASGLAGERHTQYF. V gene TRBV12-3 or TRBV12-4 combines with J gene TRBJ2-3, with 13 bases fitting TRBD2. The J segment lost 7 bases and the V segment lost 8 bases, leaving 6 bases of the junction unmatched. The CDR3 consists of 14 residues.

This clonotype occurred many times. This chain connects TRBV5-1 to TRBJ2-1; 9 nucleotides agree with TRBD1. J lost 7 bases, V lost 2 bases, and 7 bases had no gene match. The CDR3 has 15 residues. Germline V gene sequence: CDR1 SGHRS, CDR2 YFSETQ. DNA of the CDR3: TGCGCCAGCAGCTTCGGACAGGGGCGGAATAATGAGCAGTTCTTC. This codes for CASSFGQGRNNEQFF.

This clonotype was recorded only once. This may be a read error: a much more frequent sequence differs by one nucleotide. The chain recombines TRBV10-3 with TRBJ1-1; TRBD1 is a possible D gene (6 bases). Trimming pared 10 bases from V and 6 bases from J, leaving 24 bases between. This CDR3 has 15 amino acids. In germline, CDR1 is ENHRY, CDR2 SYGVKD. As DNA, the CDR3 is TGTGCCACCTGGGCAGGACAGAGTCAGAGCGCTGAAGCTTTCTTT. Protein: CATWAGQSQSAEAFF.

Regarding this clonotype: A much larger clone differs from this one at a single base, so this may be a read error. The CDR3 DNA reads as TGTGCCAGCAGCCTTCCAGCGGGGGTCAACAATGAGCAGTTCTTC. Amino acids: CASSLPAGVNNEQFF. The chain recombines TRBV7-8 with TRBJ2-1; 8 bases agree with TRBD2. The CDR3 length is 15 residues. Germline lookup yields CDR1 SGHVS and CDR2 FQNEAQ. Trimming cost V 5 bases and J 5 bases; bases outside gene matches: 8.

This clonotype was seen repeatedly, ten times or more. This rearrangement joins TRBV15 to TRBJ2-3; D unresolved. The ends were cut back, 5 bases at V and 6 bases at J, with 6 bases in the middle. The CDR3 is 11 residues long. Germline CDR1 reads LNHNV; CDR2 reads YYDKDF (reference sequence). CDR3 in DNA: TGTGCCACCAGCTATCGGGATACGCAGTATTTT. It specifies CATSYRDTQYF.

This clonotype came up many times. The chain uses TRBV5-8 and TRBJ1-2; no definite D call. V shed 0 bases and J shed 1 base, with 7 bases lying between them. This CDR3 has 14 amino acids. Germline loops: CDR1 SGHTS, CDR2 YDEGEE. In DNA form, the CDR3 reads TGTGCCAGCAGCTTGGTGGTAGTTAACTATGGCTACACCTTC. This sequence encodes CASSLVVVNYGYTF. Full variable domain (rest looked up from reference TRBV5-8 and TRBJ1-2): EAGVTQSPTHLIKTRGQQATLRCSPISGHTSVYWYQQALGLGLQFLLWYDEGEERNRGNFPPRFSGRQFPNYSSELNVNALELEDSALYLCASSLVVVNYGYTFGSGTRLTVV.

In its sample, this clonotype was seen many times. The chain carries TRBV6-1 and TRBJ1-2; D might be TRBD1 (5 bases). The V gene's germline CDR1 is MNHNS and CDR2 SASEGT. The V and J ends lost 0 bases and 6 bases respectively, with 14 bases between them. There are 15 residues in the CDR3. In DNA, the CDR3 is TGTGCCAGCAGTGAAGCGGGGGGGGTACGAGATGGCTACACCTTC. Its protein is CASSEAGGVRDGYTF.

This clonotype was recorded many times. The chain carries TRBV7-2 and TRBJ2-7, with a possible D match to TRBD2 (5 bases). The CDR3 has 18 residues. Germline V gives CDR1 SGHTA, CDR2 FQGNSA. The V end was cut by 0 bases, the J end by 0 bases, with 18 bases between. CDR3 sequence reads: CASSLALLRETNSYEQYF. CDR3 DNA sequence: TGTGCCAGCAGCTTAGCGTTGTTGAGGGAAACCAACTCCTACGAGCAGTACTTC. The complete variable domain, with remaining parts taken from reference TRBV7-2 and TRBJ2-7, reads GAGVSQSPSNKVTEKGKDVELRCDPISGHTALYWYRQSLGQGLEFLIYFQGNSAPDKSGLPSDRFSAERTGGSVSTLTIQRTQQEDSAVYLCASSLALLRETNSYEQYFGPGTRLTVT.

This clonotype was seen more than once but under ten times. The chain combines TRBV6-6 with TRBJ2-5; D is perhaps TRBD1 (6 bases). Germline V gives CDR1 MNHNY, CDR2 SVGAGI (reference sequence). This CDR3 has 17 amino acids. V shed 6 bases and J shed 11 bases, with 31 bases lying between them. Written as DNA, the CDR3 is TGTGCCAGCAGCCCCTCCCACAGGGCAAGTCTAGACAATGAGCAGTACTTC. Residues: CASSPSHRASLDNEQYF.

This clonotype showed up just a few times. The CDR3 nucleotides are TGTGCCAGCAGCTCTGGACAGGGGACCTACTATGGCTACACCTTC. Residues: CASSSGQGTYYGYTF. The V and J genes are TRBV5-4 and TRBJ1-2, with TRBD1 matching 9 bases. The CDR3 runs 15 residues. Looked up from germline, CDR1 is SGHNT and CDR2 is YYREEE (reference sequence). V lost 3 bases, J lost 3 bases, and 6 bases stayed unmatched.

Remarks on this clonotype: A much larger clone lies one base from this, so it may be a read error. The chain employs TRBV10-3 and TRBJ1-1, with D possibly matching TRBD1 (5 bases). Per the germline V gene, CDR1 is ENHRY and CDR2 is SYGVKD. The CDR3 is 14 residues long. CDR3 nucleotides: TGTGCCGTCAGTGAGTCCGCGGGGGACACTGAAGCTTTCTTT. This translates into CAVSESAGDTEAFF.

This clonotype was seen repeatedly, ten times or more. A read error may be the cause here, since a much bigger clone is one base away. The genes are TRBV9 and TRBJ2-7, with a possible D match to TRBD1 (5 bases). The CDR3 is 15 amino acids. V was trimmed by 0 bases and J by 6 bases, leaving 16 bases between them. Germline V gene data show CDR1 as SGDLS and CDR2 as YYNGEE. The CDR3 DNA follows: TGTGCCAGCAGCGTAGACCCTGTTAATAGGGGCGAGCAGTACTTC. This gives the protein CASSVDPVNRGEQYF.

Many counts were recorded for this clonotype. V and J are TRBV15 and TRBJ2-7; D possibly corresponds to TRBD1 (6 bases). CDR3 length: 15 residues. The germline V gene has CDR1 LNHNV and CDR2 YYDKDF (reference sequence). Trimming pared 0 bases from V and 3 bases from J, leaving 12 bases between. CDR3 coding DNA: TGTGCCACCAGCAGAGATTCCGGACAGTTCTACGAGCAGTACTTC. Protein sequence: CATSRDSGQFYEQYF.

The chain has TRBV30 and TRBJ2-3, with no clear D. Germline lookup yields CDR1 GTSNPN and CDR2 SVGIG (reference sequence). Trimming removed 3 bases from V and 0 bases from J, with 16 bases in between. This CDR3 has 16 amino acids. The CDR3 protein is CAWRNPLDPSTDTQYF. The CDR3 region has the DNA TGTGCCTGGAGAAACCCGTTGGACCCTAGCACAGATACGCAGTATTTT.

This clonotype was picked up many times. CDR3 region: CASYKGGGNTGELFF. In DNA form, the CDR3 reads TGTGCCAGCTATAAGGGGGGGGGGAACACCGGGGAGCTGTTTTTT. V is TRBV7-8 and J is TRBJ2-2; D is perhaps TRBD2 (7 bases). The CDR3 contains 15 residues. CDR1 SGHVS and CDR2 FQNEAQ come from the germline V gene. Trimming pared 8 bases from V and 1 base from J, leaving 14 bases between.